The rows below give T cell receptor beta chains drawn from one sample of a study of T cells in tuberculosis. Sequenced by immunoSEQ multiplex PCR; TCRdb stores in-frame clones only, minus some. The table records more than 20,000 clones, about 85% of them present only once. Sequenced material: PBMCs, taken at tuberculosis diagnosis. These TCRs come from an adult with tuberculosis. Each CDR3 is given with its conserved first and last residue. D genes are given only for firm matches. The size field is filled for only some rows; it gives once, few, many or a size class.

.	TRBV18	.	TRBJ2-7	CASSPDSYEQYF	TGTGCCAGCTCACCCGACAGTTACGAGCAGTACTTC
.	TRBV6-1	TRBD1	TRBJ1-5	CASRQGFAEPQHF	TGTGCCAGCAGACAGGGGTTTGCGGAGCCCCAGCATTTT
.	TRBV18	TRBD2	TRBJ2-7	CASSLGTSGSYEQYF	TGTGCCAGCTCCCTAGGGACTAGCGGTTCCTACGAGCAGTACTTC
.	TRBV11-2	TRBD2	TRBJ2-7	CASSLLAGSYEQYF	TGTGCCAGCAGCTTACTAGCGGGGTCCTACGAGCAGTACTTC
.	TRBV10-2	TRBD1	TRBJ1-5	CASSEGRQGGQPQHF	TGCGCCAGCAGTGAGGGTCGACAGGGCGGTCAGCCCCAGCATTTT
.	TRBV19	TRBD1	TRBJ1-2	CASDPGQGPNYGYTF	TGTGCCAGTGACCCGGGACAGGGGCCTAACTATGGCTACACCTTC
.	TRBV19	TRBD2	TRBJ2-1	CASSIESRERGSEQFF	TGTGCCAGTAGTATAGAGAGTAGGGAGCGGGGGAGTGAGCAGTTCTTC
few	TRBV5-4	TRBD2	TRBJ2-3	CASRTGTSTGTDTQYF	TGTGCCTCACGAACCGGGACTAGTACGGGCACAGATACGCAGTATTTT
.	TRBV5-4	TRBD1	TRBJ2-7	CASSLGDRGFQLKTYEQYF	TGTGCCAGCAGCTTGGGGGACAGGGGGTTCCAATTAAAGACCTACGAGCAGTACTTC
once	TRBV28	.	TRBJ1-1	CASSYTLRGRTEAFF	TGTGCCAGCAGTTATACTTTGCGGGGGCGGACTGAAGCTTTCTTT
.	TRBV7-6	TRBD2	TRBJ2-7	CASSRGLAGGYYEQYF	TGTGCCAGCAGCCGGGGACTAGCGGGAGGGTACTACGAGCAGTACTTC
.	TRBV5-5	TRBD2	TRBJ2-7	CASITSGTSGSYEYF	TGTGCCAGCATAACCTCCGGGACTAGCGGGAGTTATGAGTACTTC
.	TRBV29-1	TRBD1	TRBJ1-1	CSGYRGTEAFF	TGCAGCGGCTACAGGGGCACTGAAGCTTTCTTT
.	TRBV7-8	TRBD1	TRBJ2-1	CASIGGQINEQFF	TGTGCCAGCATAGGGGGACAGATCAATGAGCAGTTCTTC
.	TRBV11-2	TRBD2	TRBJ2-5	CASSFPLANQETQYF	TGTGCCAGCAGCTTCCCACTAGCGAACCAAGAGACCCAGTACTTC
.	TRBV27	TRBD1	TRBJ2-7	CASQLGTGTYEQYF	TGTGCCAGCCAATTGGGGACAGGAACCTACGAGCAGTACTTC
.	TRBV5-8	TRBD1	TRBJ1-4	CASSLGDRGEKLFF	TGTGCCAGCAGCTTGGGGGACAGGGGCGAAAAACTGTTTTTT
.	TRBV9	.	TRBJ2-1	CASSVGLATEQFF	TGTGCCAGCAGCGTAGGGTTAGCCACTGAGCAGTTCTTC
few	TRBV6-1	.	TRBJ2-7	CASSEALWSYF	TGTGCCAGCAGTGAAGCACTCTGGTCGTACTTC
.	TRBV6-4	.	TRBJ1-5	CASSFRLNQGPQHF	TGTGCCAGCAGTTTTAGGCTAAACCAGGGGCCCCAGCATTTT
.	TRBV21-1	.	TRBJ2-2	CASSPPGSTKRELFF	TGTGCCAGCAGCCCTCCCGGGTCAACGAAACGGGAGCTGTTTTTT
few	TRBV30	.	TRBJ1-3	CAWSVRSGDTIYF	TGTGCCTGGAGTGTACGAAGCGGCGACACCATATATTTT
.	TRBV5-5	.	TRBJ1-5	CASSSGFREDQPQHF	TGTGCCAGCAGCTCCGGATTCAGGGAAGATCAGCCCCAGCATTTT
.	TRBV14	TRBD1	TRBJ2-1	CASSRDRGYNEQFF	TGTGCCAGCAGCCGGGACAGAGGATACAATGAGCAGTTCTTC
.	TRBV28	TRBD1	TRBJ2-3	CASSFSDRAGDTQYF	TGTGCCAGCAGTTTCTCGGACAGGGCCGGGGATACGCAGTATTTT
.	TRBV10-3	TRBD1	TRBJ2-3	CAITNRGQVTDTQYF	TGTGCCATAACTAACAGGGGGCAGGTCACAGATACGCAGTATTTT
.	TRBV2	.	TRBJ2-3	CASNLATDTQYF	TGTGCCAGCAATCTAGCGACAGATACGCAGTATTTT
once	TRBV5-6	TRBD1	TRBJ2-1	CASSSDREYYNEQFF	TGTGCCAGCAGTTCTGACAGGGAGTACTACAATGAGCAGTTCTTC
.	TRBV5-1	TRBD1	TRBJ1-4	CASSEDRSGWEKLFF	TGCGCCAGCAGCGAGGACAGGTCCGGGTGGGAAAAACTGTTTTTT
.	TRBV6-5	TRBD1	TRBJ1-1	CASSYSGTGNTEAFF	TGTGCCAGCAGTTACTCCGGGACAGGGAACACTGAAGCTTTCTTT
once	TRBV18	.	TRBJ2-3	CASSVSGVADTQYF	TGTGCCAGCTCGGTGTCGGGAGTAGCAGATACGCAGTATTTT
.	TRBV2	.	TRBJ1-2	CASRDRNYGYTF	TGTGCCAGCCGCGACAGGAACTATGGCTACACCTTC
.	TRBV28	TRBD1	TRBJ2-7	CASGLTGDEQYF	TGTGCCAGCGGGTTAACAGGGGATGAGCAGTACTTC
.	TRBV4-3	.	TRBJ2-1	CASSQGRSGNEQFF	TGCGCCAGCAGCCAAGGACGTTCCGGGAATGAGCAGTTCTTC
.	TRBV7-7	TRBD1	TRBJ1-5	CASSLGQGADSNQPQHF	TGTGCCAGCAGCTTGGGACAGGGGGCCGATAGCAATCAGCCCCAGCATTTT
.	TRBV6-4	TRBD1	TRBJ2-7	CASRRTGDSYEQYF	TGTGCCAGCAGGCGGACAGGGGACTCCTACGAGCAGTACTTC
.	TRBV2	TRBD1	TRBJ1-5	CASGGQDHSHF	TGTGCCAGCGGGGGACAGGATCATTCTCATTTT
.	TRBV30	TRBD1	TRBJ1-5	CAWSVVTGGGQPQHF	TGTGCCTGGAGTGTAGTGACAGGGGGCGGCCAGCCCCAGCATTTT
few	TRBV11-3	TRBD1	TRBJ1-1	CASSHRTGAEAFF	TGTGCCAGCAGCCACCGGACAGGTGCTGAAGCTTTCTTT
.	TRBV19	TRBD1	TRBJ1-5	CASSLGQRAFNQPQHF	TGTGCCAGTAGCTTGGGACAGAGAGCGTTCAATCAGCCCCAGCATTTT
.	TRBV7-2	TRBD1	TRBJ1-2	CASSLDGGQGAAYYGYTF	TGTGCCAGCAGCTTAGATGGGGGACAGGGGGCGGCTTACTATGGCTACACCTTC
.	TRBV6-5	TRBD2	TRBJ2-3	CASSWGLAGITDTQYF	TGTGCCAGCAGTTGGGGACTAGCGGGAATCACAGATACGCAGTATTTT
.	TRBV7-9	TRBD2	TRBJ2-7	CASIGLVDHEQYF	TGTGCCAGCATTGGACTAGTAGACCACGAGCAGTACTTC
.	TRBV2	TRBD2	TRBJ2-1	CASSDSISGGSSYNEQFF	TGTGCCAGCAGTGACTCCATTAGCGGGGGAAGCTCCTACAATGAGCAGTTCTTC
.	TRBV30	.	TRBJ2-2	CAWSVLGPNTGELFF	TGTGCCTGGAGTGTACTGGGCCCGAACACCGGGGAGCTGTTTTTT
once	TRBV2	TRBD2	TRBJ2-3	CASRGGTSGTDTQYF	TGTGCCAGCAGGGGGGGGACTAGCGGCACAGATACGCAGTATTTT
.	TRBV23-1	.	TRBJ1-1	CASSHLRPREAFF	TGCGCCAGCAGTCACCTACGGCCACGGGAGGCTTTCTTT
.	TRBV4-3	.	TRBJ2-7	CASSQDTGSYEQYF	TGCGCCAGCAGCCAAGATACAGGCTCCTACGAGCAGTACTTC
.	TRBV28	.	TRBJ2-5	CASSLGPPGEETQYF	TGTGCCAGCAGTTTAGGTCCCCCGGGAGAAGAGACCCAGTACTTC
.	TRBV30	.	TRBJ2-7	CAWSFVELAYEQYF	TGTGCCTGGAGTTTTGTCGAGTTAGCCTACGAGCAGTACTTC
.	TRBV9	TRBD2	TRBJ2-3	CASSVHLAGGTDTQYF	TGTGCCAGCAGCGTTCATCTAGCGGGCGGCACAGATACGCAGTATTTT
.	TRBV19	.	TRBJ1-4	CASSIDGLGEKLFF	TGTGCCAGTAGTATAGACGGACTTGGAGAAAAACTGTTTTTT
.	TRBV9	.	TRBJ1-3	CASSVFDSSGNTIYF	TGTGCCAGCAGCGTCTTCGACAGCTCTGGAAACACCATATATTTT
.	TRBV5-4	.	TRBJ2-6	CASSPPPGANVLTF	TGTGCCAGCAGCCCTCCCCCGGGGGCCAACGTCCTGACTTTC
.	TRBV4-3	TRBD2	TRBJ2-1	CASGRSGGQYNEQFF	TGCGCCAGCGGCCGTAGCGGGGGTCAATACAATGAGCAGTTCTTC
.	TRBV6-5	.	TRBJ2-7	CASRQDPYEQYF	TGTGCCAGCAGACAGGACCCCTACGAGCAGTACTTC
.	TRBV7-6	.	TRBJ2-7	CASSFQGRDEQYF	TGTGCCAGCAGCTTCCAGGGTCGAGACGAGCAGTACTTC
.	TRBV5-1	TRBD2	TRBJ2-7	CASSLTAGGYEQYF	TGCGCCAGCAGCTTGACAGCGGGAGGCTACGAGCAGTACTTC